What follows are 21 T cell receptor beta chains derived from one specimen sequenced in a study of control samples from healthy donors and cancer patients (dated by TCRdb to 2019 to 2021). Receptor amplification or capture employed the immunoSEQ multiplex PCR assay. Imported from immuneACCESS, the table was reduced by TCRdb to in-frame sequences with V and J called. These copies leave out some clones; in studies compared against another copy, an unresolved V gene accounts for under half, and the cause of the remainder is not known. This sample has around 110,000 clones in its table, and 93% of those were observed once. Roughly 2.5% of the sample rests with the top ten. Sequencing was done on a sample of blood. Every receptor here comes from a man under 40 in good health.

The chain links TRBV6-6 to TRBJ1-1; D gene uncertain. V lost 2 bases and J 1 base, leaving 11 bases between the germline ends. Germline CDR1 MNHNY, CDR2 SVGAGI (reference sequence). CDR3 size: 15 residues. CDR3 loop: CASSYAQGGNTEAFF. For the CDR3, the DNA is TGTGCCAGCAGTTACGCCCAAGGTGGGAACACTGAAGCTTTCTTT.

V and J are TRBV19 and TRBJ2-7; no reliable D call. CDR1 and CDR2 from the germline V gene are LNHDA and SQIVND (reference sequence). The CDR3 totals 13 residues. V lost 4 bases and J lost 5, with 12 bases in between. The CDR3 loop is CASSKAEGNEQYF. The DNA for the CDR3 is TGTGCCAGTAGTAAGGCGGAAGGGAACGAGCAGTACTTC.

The CDR3 DNA reads as TGTGCCACCCGGGACGCAGCTAACTATGGCTACACCTTC. Protein: CATRDAANYGYTF. This sequence joins TRBV6-5 and TRBJ1-2; TRBD1 might be the D (5 bases). Germline loops: CDR1 MNHEY, CDR2 SVGAGI. V lost 10 bases to trimming and J lost 0 bases, with 12 bases between them. This CDR3 contains 13 residues.

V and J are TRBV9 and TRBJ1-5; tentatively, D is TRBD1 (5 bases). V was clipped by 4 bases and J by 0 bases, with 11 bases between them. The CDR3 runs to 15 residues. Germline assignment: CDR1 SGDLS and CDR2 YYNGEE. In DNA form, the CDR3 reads TGTGCCAGCAGCCCGGGACGGTATAGCAATCAGCCCCAGCATTTT. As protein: CASSPGRYSNQPQHF.

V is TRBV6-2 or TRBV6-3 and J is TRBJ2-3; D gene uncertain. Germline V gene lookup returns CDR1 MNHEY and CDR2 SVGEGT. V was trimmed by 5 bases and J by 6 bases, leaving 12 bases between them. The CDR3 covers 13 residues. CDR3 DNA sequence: TGTGCCAGCAGTCTGGGTCTCAGCGATACGCAGTATTTT. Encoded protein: CASSLGLSDTQYF.

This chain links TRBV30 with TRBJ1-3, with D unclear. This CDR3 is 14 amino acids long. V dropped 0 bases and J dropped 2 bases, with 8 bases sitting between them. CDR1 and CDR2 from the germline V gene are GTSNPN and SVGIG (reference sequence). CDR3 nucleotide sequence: TGTGCCTGGAGTGTAAGCGTCACTGGAAACACCATATATTTT. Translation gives CAWSVSVTGNTIYF.

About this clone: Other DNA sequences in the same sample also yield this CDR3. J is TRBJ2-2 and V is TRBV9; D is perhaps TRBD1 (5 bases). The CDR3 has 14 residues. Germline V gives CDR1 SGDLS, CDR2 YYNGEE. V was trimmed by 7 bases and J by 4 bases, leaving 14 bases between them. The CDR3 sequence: CASRPGHSTGELFF. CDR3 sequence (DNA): TGTGCCAGCCGCCCAGGACACTCCACCGGGGAGCTGTTTTTT.

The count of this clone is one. The CDR3 bases are TGTGCCAGCAGGGCGGACAATGAAGCTTTCTTT. Amino acids: CASRADNEAFF. V gene TRBV6-6 combines with J gene TRBJ1-1, with D perhaps matching TRBD1 (5 bases). V dropped 6 bases and J dropped 7 bases, with 9 bases sitting between them. In germline, CDR1 is MNHNY, CDR2 SVGAGI (reference sequence). The CDR3 loop spans 11 amino acids.

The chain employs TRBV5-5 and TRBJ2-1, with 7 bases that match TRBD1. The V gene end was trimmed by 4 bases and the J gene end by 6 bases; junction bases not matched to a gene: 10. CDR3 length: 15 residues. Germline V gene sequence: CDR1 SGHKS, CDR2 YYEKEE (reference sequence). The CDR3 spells CASSLGGAVLNEQFF. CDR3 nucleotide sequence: TGTGCCAGCAGCCTAGGGGGCGCAGTTCTCAATGAGCAGTTCTTC.

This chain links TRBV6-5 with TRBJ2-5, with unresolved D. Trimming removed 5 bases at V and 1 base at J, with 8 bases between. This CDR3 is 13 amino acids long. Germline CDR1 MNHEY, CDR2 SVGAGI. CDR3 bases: TGTGCCAGCAGTATAACAGTCCAAGAGACCCAGTACTTC. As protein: CASSITVQETQYF.

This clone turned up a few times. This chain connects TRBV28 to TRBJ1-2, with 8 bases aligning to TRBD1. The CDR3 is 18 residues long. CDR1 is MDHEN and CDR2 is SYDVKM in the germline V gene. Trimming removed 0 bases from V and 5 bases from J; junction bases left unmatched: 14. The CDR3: CASSLWSGPGGEGYGYTF. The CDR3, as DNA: TGTGCCAGCAGTTTATGGTCAGGGCCAGGGGGCGAGGGTTATGGCTACACCTTC.

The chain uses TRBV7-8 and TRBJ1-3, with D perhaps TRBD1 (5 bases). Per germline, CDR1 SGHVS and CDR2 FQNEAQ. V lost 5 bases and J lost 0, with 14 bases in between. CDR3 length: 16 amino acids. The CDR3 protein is CASSPQGDPSGNTIYF. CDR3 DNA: TGTGCCAGCAGCCCCCAGGGAGATCCCTCTGGAAACACCATATATTTT.

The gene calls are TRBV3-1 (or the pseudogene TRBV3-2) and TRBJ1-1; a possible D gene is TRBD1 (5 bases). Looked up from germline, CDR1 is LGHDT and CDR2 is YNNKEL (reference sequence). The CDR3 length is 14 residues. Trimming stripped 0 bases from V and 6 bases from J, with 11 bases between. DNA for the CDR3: TGTGCCAGCAGCCAAGATAGGGGAAGGGCTGAAGCTTTCTTT. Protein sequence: CASSQDRGRAEAFF.

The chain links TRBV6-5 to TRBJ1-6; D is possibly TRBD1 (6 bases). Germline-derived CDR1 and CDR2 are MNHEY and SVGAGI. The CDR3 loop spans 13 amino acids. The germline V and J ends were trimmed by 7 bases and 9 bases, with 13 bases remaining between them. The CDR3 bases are TGTGCCAGCACCGCCAGGGGTGGTTCACCCCTCCACTTT. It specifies CASTARGGSPLHF.

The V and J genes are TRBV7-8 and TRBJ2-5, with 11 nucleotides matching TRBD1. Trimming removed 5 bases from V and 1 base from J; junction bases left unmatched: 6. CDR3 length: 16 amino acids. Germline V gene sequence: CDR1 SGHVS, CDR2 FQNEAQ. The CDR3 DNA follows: TGTGCCAGCAGCCCGACCGGGACAGGGGGCCAAGAGACCCAGTACTTC. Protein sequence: CASSPTGTGGQETQYF.

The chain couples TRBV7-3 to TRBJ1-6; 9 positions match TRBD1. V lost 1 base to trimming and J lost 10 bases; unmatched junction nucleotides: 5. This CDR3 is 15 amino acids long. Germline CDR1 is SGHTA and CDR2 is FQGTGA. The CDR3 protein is CASSLMETGGSPLHF. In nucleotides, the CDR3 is TGTGCCAGCAGCTTAATGGAGACAGGGGGATCACCCCTCCACTTT.

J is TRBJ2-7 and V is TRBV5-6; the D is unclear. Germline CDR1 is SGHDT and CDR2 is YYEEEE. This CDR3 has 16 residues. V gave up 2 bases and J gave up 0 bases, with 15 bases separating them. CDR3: CASSLQQREDSYEQYF. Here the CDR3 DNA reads TGTGCCAGCAGCTTACAACAGCGAGAAGACTCCTACGAGCAGTACTTC.

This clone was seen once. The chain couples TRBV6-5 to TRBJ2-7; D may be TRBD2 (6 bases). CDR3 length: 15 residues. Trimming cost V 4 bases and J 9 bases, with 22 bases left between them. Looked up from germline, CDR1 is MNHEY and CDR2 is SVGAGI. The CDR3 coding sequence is TGTGCCAGCAGTTCGTGGCGGGGTCGGATGGGAGTGCAGTACTTC. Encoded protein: CASSSWRGRMGVQYF.

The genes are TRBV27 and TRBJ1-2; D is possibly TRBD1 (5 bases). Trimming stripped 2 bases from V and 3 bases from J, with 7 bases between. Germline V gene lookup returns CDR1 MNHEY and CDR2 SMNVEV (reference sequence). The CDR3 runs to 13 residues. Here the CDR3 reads CASSLQGDYGYTF. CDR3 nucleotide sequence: TGTGCCAGCAGTTTACAGGGCGACTATGGCTACACCTTC.

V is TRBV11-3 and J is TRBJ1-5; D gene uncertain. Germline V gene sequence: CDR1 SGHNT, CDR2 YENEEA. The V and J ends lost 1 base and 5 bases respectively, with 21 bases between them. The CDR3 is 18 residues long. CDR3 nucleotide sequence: TGTGCCAGCAGCTTAGTTTTCGGGGAGACAAGAAAGGATCAGCCCCAGCATTTT. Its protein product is CASSLVFGETRKDQPQHF.

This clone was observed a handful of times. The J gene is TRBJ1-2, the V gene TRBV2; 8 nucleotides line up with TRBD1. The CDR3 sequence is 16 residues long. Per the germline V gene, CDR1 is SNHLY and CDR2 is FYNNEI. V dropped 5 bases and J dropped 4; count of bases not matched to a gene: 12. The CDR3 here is CASSRGTGSTSYGYTF. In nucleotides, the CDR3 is TGTGCCAGCAGTCGGGGGACAGGCTCCACTAGCTATGGCTACACCTTC. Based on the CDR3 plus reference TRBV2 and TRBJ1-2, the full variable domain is EPEVTQTPSHQVTQMGQEVILRCVPISNHLYFYWYRQILGQKVEFLVSFYNNEISEKSEIFDDQFSVERPDGSNFTLKIRSTKLEDSAMYFCASSRGTGSTSYGYTFGSGTRLTVV.